This T cell receptor (beta chain) was captured in a study of OX40 agonist ivuxolimab in advanced cancers. Notes on the study in general: Determination of antigen specificity was not performed for the expanded peripheral T cells.

The data were produced by immunoSEQ multiplex PCR, yet TCRdb's version contains in-frame clones alone and is incomplete. Among roughly 43,000 clones listed, around 86% were seen once. Unmatched junction bases numbered 2, after V lost 5 bases and J lost 6 bases. The CDR3 has 13 amino acids. Per germline, CDR1 SGHDN and CDR2 FVKESK. Regarding this clone: Its antigen is not known.

This rearrangement joins TRBV14 to TRBJ1-2, with TRBD1 matching over 11 bases. The TCR sequence derives from an adult with an advanced solid tumor such as melanoma, head and neck, liver or kidney cancer. The sequencing used CD4+ or CD8+ T cells sorted from blood, collected in a trial of the OX40 agonist ivuxolimab. CDR3 nucleotides: TGTGCCAGCAGCGAGGACAGGGGGCATGGCTACACCTTC. Translation gives CASSEDRGHGYTF.